Listed below are T cell receptor beta chains from one sample, sequenced in a study of spatial heterogeneity in lung cancer. In TCRdb, the 5' RACE reads were re-called with MiXCR into one record per CDR3 protein. Of just under 95,000 distinct CDR3 sequences in the sample, over 9.5% were seen once. Specimen: PBMCs, collected at surgery. The source of these receptors is a male donor with early-stage non-small cell lung cancer. CDR3s include the opening cysteine and the closing phenylalanine or tryptophan. D genes are given only for firm matches. Clone size is shown for a subset of rows, as once, few, many or a class of expanded clone.

V: TRBV6-5
size: many
D: TRBD1
length: 14
J: TRBJ1-1
DNA: TGTGCCAGCAGTCTAGACAGGGCGAACACTGAAGCTTTCTTT
CDR3: CASSLDRANTEAFF

V: TRBV12-3/TRBV12-4
size: few
D: -
length: 12
J: TRBJ1-6
DNA: TGTGCCAGCAGTTTGACCCTGTCACCCCTCCACTTT
CDR3: CASSLTLSPLHF

V: TRBV7-3
size: -
D: -
length: 14
J: TRBJ2-1
DNA: TGTGCCAGCAGCTTAACGGGGAGTGGGGCTGAGCAGTTCTTC
CDR3: CASSLTGSGAEQFF

V: TRBV7-6
size: -
D: TRBD1
length: 14
J: TRBJ2-3
DNA: TGTGCCAGCAGCGGGCTGACAGGGAGAAATACGCAGTATTTT
CDR3: CASSGLTGRNTQYF

V: TRBV24-1
size: few
D: -
length: 15
J: TRBJ1-1
DNA: TGTGCCACCAGTGATTCAAGTAGGACATCCACGGGAGCTTTCTTT
CDR3: CATSDSSRTSTGAFF

V: TRBV12-3/TRBV12-4
size: few
D: -
length: 13
J: TRBJ1-2
DNA: TGTGCCAGCAGTTTTGCAGCGGGCTATGGCTACACCTTC
CDR3: CASSFAAGYGYTF

V: TRBV7-9
size: -
D: TRBD2
length: 16
J: TRBJ2-1
DNA: TGTGCCAGCAGTTCTGCCGGGACTAGCGGGATCCATGAGCAGTTCTTC
CDR3: CASSSAGTSGIHEQFF

V: TRBV20-1
size: few
D: TRBD2
length: 15
J: TRBJ2-7
DNA: TGCAGTGCTAGGCCAGGAGGGACTAGAGGATACGAGCAGTACTTC
CDR3: CSARPGGTRGYEQYF

V: TRBV11-3
size: few
D: TRBD1
length: 14
J: TRBJ2-1
DNA: TGTGCCAGCAGCTTAAGGCAGGGGGCAAATGAGCAGTTCTTC
CDR3: CASSLRQGANEQFF

V: TRBV27
size: few
D: TRBD2
length: 18
J: TRBJ2-1
DNA: TGTGCCAGCAGTTTAACCGGACTAGCGGGGCGGAGATGGGATGAGCAGTTCTTC
CDR3: CASSLTGLAGRRWDEQFF

V: TRBV18
size: once
D: TRBD1
length: 13
J: TRBJ2-7
DNA: TGTGCCAGCTCCCAGGGGGCGACCTACGAGCAGTACTTC
CDR3: CASSQGATYEQYF

V: TRBV28
size: few
D: -
length: 14
J: TRBJ1-2
DNA: TGTGCCAGCAGCGGACCGGGGCCCACGGGAGGCTACACCTTC
CDR3: CASSGPGPTGGYTF

V: TRBV5-1
size: few
D: -
length: 15
J: TRBJ2-7
DNA: TGCGCCAGCAGCTTGTCTTCTTTTAGGGCCTACGAGCAGTACTTC
CDR3: CASSLSSFRAYEQYF

V: TRBV10-3
size: -
D: -
length: 15
J: TRBJ1-5
DNA: TGTGCCATCAGTGAGGGCCTGACGGTTAATCAGCCCCAGCATTTT
CDR3: CAISEGLTVNQPQHF

V: TRBV6-6
size: few
D: -
length: 15
J: TRBJ2-3
DNA: TGTGCCAGCAGTGGGGGCAGAGCCAACACAGATACGCAGTATTTT
CDR3: CASSGGRANTDTQYF

V: TRBV11-3
size: -
D: -
length: 13
J: TRBJ1-1
DNA: TGTGCCAGCAGCATAACCGGGACCACTGAAGCTTTCTTT
CDR3: CASSITGTTEAFF

V: TRBV7-2
size: many
D: TRBD1
length: 13
J: TRBJ2-3
DNA: TGTGCCAGCAGCCGACAGGGGGCAGATACGCAGTATTTT
CDR3: CASSRQGADTQYF

V: TRBV11-2
size: few
D: -
length: 14
J: TRBJ2-1
DNA: TGTGCCAGCAGCCCCCCCCGCAATCGCCATGAGCAGTTCTTC
CDR3: CASSPPRNRHEQFF

V: TRBV12-3/TRBV12-4
size: -
D: -
length: 13
J: TRBJ1-5
DNA: TGTGCCAGCAGTTTACATAGCAATCAGCCCCAGCATTTT
CDR3: CASSLHSNQPQHF

V: TRBV10-3
size: few
D: -
length: 15
J: TRBJ1-4
DNA: TGTGCCATCAGTGCAGGACAAGCAACTAATGAAAAACTGTTTTTT
CDR3: CAISAGQATNEKLFF